This entry is about one T cell receptor (beta chain). This clonotype has a count of ten or more. Its specific antigen is unknown. It has no much larger one-base neighbor in the sample; base qualities were not kept. The data belong to a study of human T cells and chemical hapten exposure (dated by TCRdb to the early 2020s). For the wider study: For sensitization, 2% DPC in acetone was applied to a 2 cm by 2 cm area of upper inner arm skin. Throughout the roughly 26-week study period, patients were also given weekly therapeutic DPC doses on the scalp. Patch testing was performed on the upper back with Finn chambers containing 0.01% DPC, and the patch tests were scored after 6 days according to International Contact Dermatitis Research Group standards. Most of the patients in the cohort were female, and the cohort covered alopecia areata with under or over 50% scalp involvement, alopecia totalis and alopecia universalis. Libraries were pooled for sequencing, and variation in per-sample TCR yields was attributed mainly to small differences in library volumes within the pool. The study tracked peripheral blood TCR repertoire changes in vivo during primary and secondary sensitization to the hapten diphenylcyclopropenone (DPC) in alopecia patients. Blood samples were taken from patients before sensitization (week 0) and then at 2, 6 and about 24 weeks after DPC sensitization. Blood for TCR sequencing was provided by twenty-nine alopecia patients at one to four time points (pre-sensitization, 2, 6 and 24 weeks).

The CDR3 sequence holds 14 residues, the cysteine and phenylalanine included. Only the CDR3 DNA is retained, 42 bases long and in frame from the first base. V is trimmed back by 0 bases and J by 3 bases, and the junction contains 1 base that no gene match accounts for. CDR1 and CDR2 are read off the germline V gene (reference sequence) as DFQATT and SNEGSKA. Study-wide conclusions, independent of this receptor: After repeated subsampling, the strength of the expansion versus patch-test correlation and the threshold at which it became significant changed. The number of PT1 expanded TCRs positively correlated with patch test score, significant at thresholds 8, 16 and 32 but not 4. No change with DPC sensitization was found in the number of TCRs above 1 in 1000 frequency, and no evidence of global repertoire structure alterations was found. Because all patients had alopecia, a presumed autoimmune disease, the immune response of the patients might differ from that of healthy individuals. Significantly more large CDR3 similarity clusters were formed by expanded TCRs than by pre-sensitization or healthy control sets, consistent with antigen-driven responses.

The method was RACE. The sequencer listed for this sample is NextSeq 500. Library preparation attached unique molecular identifiers to individual cDNA molecules for quantitative, reproducible TCR counting. From each blood RNA sample, both TCR alpha and TCR beta chains were sequenced. Per the source publication's procedure: The median number of TCRs per sample was approximately 98,000, ranging from 23,224 to 690,600. V, J and CDR3 annotation of the TCR reads was performed with the Decombinator software suite. For PS versus PT1 abundance plots, all samples were subsampled to the same number of TCRs (28,000). Expanded TCRs were defined as absent before sensitization and observed at least eight times at the 2-week time point. TCRdb took the public reads, trimmed them with fastp at Q25, ran MiXCR for clone calling and kept in-frame beta chains. Entries that share a CDR3 protein sequence are merged under the most common genes and DNA. The V and J calls were not made by the authors but by TCRdb's processing. Counted in this sample were 240,000 or so distinct CDR3 sequences; 7% to 10% of them appeared once. The biggest ten clones account for 2.3% of the sample.

This specimen's time point label, per the study, means: pre-sensitization, week 0. The treatment or condition tag for this specimen amounts to: therapeutic diphenylcyclopropenone sensitization with weekly scalp DPC. At each patch-test visit, blood was drawn before the patch test was applied. Patients were eligible if aged 18 to 70, diagnosed with alopecia and judged suitable for DPC therapy, and pregnant patients were excluded. Total RNA was extracted from unfractionated whole blood that had been collected in Tempus Blood RNA tubes. This material consisted of whole blood, taken in connection with sensitization to the hapten diphenylcyclopropenone (DPC). The sequence was collected from a woman aged 40 to 55 with alopecia areata. Some clones in this sample may be carry-over from other donors' samples. This sequence uses TRBV20-1 and TRBJ2-2; a stretch of 7 junction bases matches TRBD2. The CDR3 protein sequence reads: CSARESGDTGELFF. In nucleotides, the sequence is TGCAGTGCTAGAGAAAGCGGGGACACCGGGGAGCTGTTTTTT.